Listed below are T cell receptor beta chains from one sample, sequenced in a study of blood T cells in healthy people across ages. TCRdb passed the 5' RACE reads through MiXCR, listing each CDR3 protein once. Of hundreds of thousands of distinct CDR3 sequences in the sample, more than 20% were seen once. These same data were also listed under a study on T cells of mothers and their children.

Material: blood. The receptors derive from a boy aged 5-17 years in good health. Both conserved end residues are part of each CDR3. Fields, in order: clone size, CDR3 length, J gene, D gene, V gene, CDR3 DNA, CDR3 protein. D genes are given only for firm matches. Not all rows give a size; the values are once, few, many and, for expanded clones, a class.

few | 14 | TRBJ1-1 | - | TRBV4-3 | TGCGCCAGCAGCCAAAACCCGAGGGGCACTGAAGCTTTCTTT | CASSQNPRGTEAFF
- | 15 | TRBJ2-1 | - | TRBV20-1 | TGCAGTGCTAGACCAGAAGGGAGCTCCTACAATGAGCAGTTCTTC | CSARPEGSSYNEQFF
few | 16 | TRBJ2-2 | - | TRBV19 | TGTGCCAGTAGTATCCCCACCTTACAGGTCTCCGGGGAGCTGTTTTTT | CASSIPTLQVSGELFF
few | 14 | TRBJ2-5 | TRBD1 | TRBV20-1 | TGCAGTGCTCCGGACAGGCTCGCATGGGAGACCCAGTACTTC | CSAPDRLAWETQYF
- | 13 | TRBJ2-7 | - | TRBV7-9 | TGTGCCAGCAGCACAGACCTCTCCTACGAGCAGTACTTC | CASSTDLSYEQYF
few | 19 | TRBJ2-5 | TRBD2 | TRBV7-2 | TGTGCCAGCAGCTTAGCACTGATCGGAGCGGGAGGTCCTCAAGAGACCCAGTACTTC | CASSLALIGAGGPQETQYF
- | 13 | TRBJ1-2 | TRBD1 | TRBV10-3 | TGTGCCATCAGTGAGGGACAGGGAAGTGGCTACACCTTC | CAISEGQGSGYTF
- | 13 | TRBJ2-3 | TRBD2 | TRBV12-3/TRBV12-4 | TGTGCCAGTAGACTAGCGGGAGGAGATACGCAGTATTTT | CASRLAGGDTQYF
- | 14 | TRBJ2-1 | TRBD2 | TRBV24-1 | TGTGCCACCAGTGATTGGGGGACTAGCTGGGAGCAGTTCTTC | CATSDWGTSWEQFF
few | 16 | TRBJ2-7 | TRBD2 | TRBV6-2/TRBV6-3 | TGTGCCAGCAGTTTCACTACTAGCGGAGGATTCTACGAGCAGTACTTC | CASSFTTSGGFYEQYF
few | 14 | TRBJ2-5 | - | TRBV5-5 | TGTGCCAGCAGCTGGGAGGGGGCTAGAGAGACCCAGTACTTC | CASSWEGARETQYF
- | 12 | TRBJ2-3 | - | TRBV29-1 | TGCAGCGTTGGGTCGAGCACAGATACGCAGTATTTT | CSVGSSTDTQYF
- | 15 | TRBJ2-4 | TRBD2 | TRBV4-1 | TGCGCCAGCAGCGGCCGGGAGGGGGGAGGTGGCATTCAGTACTTC | CASSGREGGGGIQYF
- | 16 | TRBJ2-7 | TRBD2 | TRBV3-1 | TGTGCCAGCAGCCGACCCGGGACTAGTCGCTCCTACGAGCAGTACTTC | CASSRPGTSRSYEQYF
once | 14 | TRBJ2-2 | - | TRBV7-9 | TGTGCCAGCAGCCCCCCTATGAACACCGGGGAGCTGTTTTTT | CASSPPMNTGELFF
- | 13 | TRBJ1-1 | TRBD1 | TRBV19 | TGTGCCAGTAGTACCAGGACAGGGGCTGAAGCTTTCTTT | CASSTRTGAEAFF
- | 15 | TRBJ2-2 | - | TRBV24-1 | TGTGCCACCAGTGGTGTAGGGTCAGTTCCCGGGGAGCTGTTTTTT | CATSGVGSVPGELFF
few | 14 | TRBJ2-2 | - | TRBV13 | TGTGCCAGCAGCACGCAGGGGACCACCGGGGAGCTGTTTTTT | CASSTQGTTGELFF
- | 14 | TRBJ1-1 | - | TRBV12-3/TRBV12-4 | TGTGCCAGCAGTATCGGGGCGTTAAACACTGAAGCTTTCTTT | CASSIGALNTEAFF
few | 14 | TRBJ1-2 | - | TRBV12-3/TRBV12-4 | TGTGCCAGCAGTTTCGATGGGGCCAGCTATGGCTACACCTTC | CASSFDGASYGYTF
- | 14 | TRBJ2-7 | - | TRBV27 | TGTGCCAGCAGTAGTCAGGCAGGGTCCTACGAGCAGTACTTC | CASSSQAGSYEQYF
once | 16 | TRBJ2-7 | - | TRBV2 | TGTGCCAGCAGTTTCCCGAGGACACGAGACTCCTACGAGCAGTACTTC | CASSFPRTRDSYEQYF
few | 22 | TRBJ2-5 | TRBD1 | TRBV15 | TGTGCCACCAGCAGATATCTGCAAGCGTCGGGGTCCGCTGGACAGGGTAAAGAGACCCAGTACTTC | CATSRYLQASGSAGQGKETQYF
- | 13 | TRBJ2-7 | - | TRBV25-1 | TGTGCCAGCAGTGAATCTTGGGGCTACGAGCAGTACTTC | CASSESWGYEQYF
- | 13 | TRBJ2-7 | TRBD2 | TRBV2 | TGTGCCACCGGGACTAGCGAGCCCTACGAGCAGTACTTC | CATGTSEPYEQYF
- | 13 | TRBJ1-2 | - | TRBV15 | TGTGCCACCAGCAGGGCGGCGGACTATGGCTACACCTTC | CATSRAADYGYTF
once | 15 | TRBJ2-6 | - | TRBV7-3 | TGTGCCAGCAGCAGAGCAAGGTCTGGGGCCAACGTCCTGACTTTC | CASSRARSGANVLTF
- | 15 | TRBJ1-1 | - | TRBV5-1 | TGCGCCAGCAGCTTAAGTCCTGGGGCGGACACTGAAGCTTTCTTT | CASSLSPGADTEAFF
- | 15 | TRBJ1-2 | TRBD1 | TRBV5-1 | TGCGCCAGCAGCCCTACCCCCGGGACAGTCTATGGCTACACCTTC | CASSPTPGTVYGYTF
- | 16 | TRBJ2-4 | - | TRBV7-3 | TGTGCCAGCAGCTTAAGGGGAGACCATTCAGGGGACATTCAGTACTTC | CASSLRGDHSGDIQYF